The 2 T cell receptor beta chains below all came from one sample that was sequenced in a study of T-cell memory formation after mild COVID-19. TCRdb re-derived calls from the 5' RACE reads in MiXCR, one entry per CDR3 protein. Found here are 250,000 to 350,000 distinct CDR3 sequences, around 19% of them singletons; the top ten hold over 20%. Input material: PBMCs or a T cell subset sorted from them (not recorded which). The receptors were gathered from a man younger than 30 who had mild COVID-19 (a few samples of this study predate the infection). Cell type and time point are not known.

This clonotype has only a few counts. This chain links TRBV6-1 with TRBJ2-2; unclear D gene. V was trimmed by 7 bases and J by 4 bases, leaving 13 bases between them. CDR1 is MNHNS and CDR2 is SASEGT in the germline V gene. The CDR3 consists of 14 residues. The CDR3 protein is CASTPISGTGELFF. CDR3 nucleotide sequence: TGTGCCAGCACCCCTATTTCGGGCACCGGGGAGCTGTTTTTT.

The V gene is TRBV29-1, the J gene TRBJ1-1, with D hard to call. V gave up 4 bases and J gave up 5 bases, with 17 bases separating them. The CDR3 sequence is 14 residues long. Germline V gives CDR1 SQVTM, CDR2 ANQGSEA. DNA for the CDR3: TGCAGCGTTGGGGGTGATGGGTTCGGGACTGAAGCTTTCTTT. It codes for CSVGGDGFGTEAFF.